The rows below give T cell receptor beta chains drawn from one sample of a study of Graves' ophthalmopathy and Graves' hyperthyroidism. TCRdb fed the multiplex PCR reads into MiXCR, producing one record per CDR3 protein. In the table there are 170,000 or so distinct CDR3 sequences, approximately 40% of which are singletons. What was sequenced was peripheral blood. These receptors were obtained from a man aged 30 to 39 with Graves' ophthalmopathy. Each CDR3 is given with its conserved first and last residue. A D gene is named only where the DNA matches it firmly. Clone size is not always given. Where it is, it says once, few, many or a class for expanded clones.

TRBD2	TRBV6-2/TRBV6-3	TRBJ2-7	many	CASSPLSGSPSYEQYF	TGTGCCAGCAGTCCCCTGAGCGGGAGCCCCTCCTACGAGCAGTACTTC
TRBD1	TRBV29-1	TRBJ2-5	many	CSVKNRQGQETQYF	TGCAGCGTCAAAAATCGACAGGGGCAAGAGACCCAGTACTTC
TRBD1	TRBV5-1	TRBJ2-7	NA	CASTSGQGSYEQYF	TGCGCCAGCACCAGTGGACAGGGATCATACGAGCAGTACTTC
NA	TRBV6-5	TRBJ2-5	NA	CASSYWEEETQYF	TGTGCCAGCAGTTACTGGGAGGAAGAGACCCAGTACTTC
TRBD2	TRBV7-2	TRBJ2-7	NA	CASSLYRTSYEQYF	TGTGCCAGCAGCTTATACAGGACTAGCTACGAGCAGTACTTC
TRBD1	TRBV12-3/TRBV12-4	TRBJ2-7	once	CASRQGTGRGLEQYF	TGTGCCAGCCGGCAGGGGACAGGGCGGGGTCTCGAGCAGTACTTC
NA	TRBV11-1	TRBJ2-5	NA	CASSLVLVETQYF	TGTGCCAGCAGCCTTGTCCTCGTGGAGACCCAGTACTTC
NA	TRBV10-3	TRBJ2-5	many	CAISSGTRAQETQYF	TGTGCCATCAGCTCCGGGACACGGGCCCAGGAGACCCAGTACTTC
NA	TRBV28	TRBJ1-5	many	CASSPPRLGGNQPQHF	TGTGCCAGCAGTCCGCCCCGTTTGGGGGGCAATCAGCCCCAGCATTTT
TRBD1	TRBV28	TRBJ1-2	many	CASTVPGQSYGYTF	TGTGCCAGCACCGTGCCGGGACAGTCCTATGGCTACACCTTC
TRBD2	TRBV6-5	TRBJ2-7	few	CASTTSGFYEQYF	TGTGCCAGCACGACTAGCGGGTTCTACGAGCAGTACTTC
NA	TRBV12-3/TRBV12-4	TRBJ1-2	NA	CASSPSPGGYTF	TGTGCCAGCAGTCCGAGTCCCGGTGGCTACACCTTC
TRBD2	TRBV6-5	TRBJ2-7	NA	CASSYSASGSSYEQYF	TGTGCCAGCAGTTACTCAGCTAGCGGGAGCTCCTACGAGCAGTACTTC
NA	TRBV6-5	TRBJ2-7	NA	CASSYQGRWGEQYF	TGTGCCAGCAGTTACCAGGGACGTTGGGGCGAGCAGTACTTC
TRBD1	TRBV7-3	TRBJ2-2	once	CASSSTGAAGELFF	TGTGCCAGCAGCTCGACAGGGGCTGCCGGGGAGCTGTTTTTT
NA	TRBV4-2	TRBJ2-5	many	CASSQDRGRETQYF	TGTGCCAGCAGCCAAGATCGGGGGCGGGAGACCCAGTACTTC
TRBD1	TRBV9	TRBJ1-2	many	CASSLTGTGIEKGYTF	TGTGCCAGCAGCCTAACCGGGACAGGGATCGAAAAAGGCTACACCTTC
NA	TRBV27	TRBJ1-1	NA	CAIMAGPNTEAFF	TGTGCCATCATGGCGGGGCCGAACACTGAAGCTTTCTTT
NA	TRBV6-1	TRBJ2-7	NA	CASRVRGSIYEQYF	TGTGCCAGCCGCGTCCGGGGTAGTATCTACGAGCAGTACTTC
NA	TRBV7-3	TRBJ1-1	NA	CASSPTGSTNTEAFF	TGTGCCAGCAGCCCTACTGGTTCCACCAACACTGAAGCTTTCTTT
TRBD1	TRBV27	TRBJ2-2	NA	CASSLWGQGHRELFF	TGTGCCAGCAGTTTATGGGGACAGGGTCATCGGGAGCTGTTTTTT
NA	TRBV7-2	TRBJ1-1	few	CASSLQTFTEAFF	TGTGCCAGCAGCTTACAAACCTTCACTGAAGCTTTCTTT
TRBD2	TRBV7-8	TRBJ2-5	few	CASSLRLAGQETQYF	TGTGCCAGCAGCTTAAGGCTAGCGGGCCAAGAGACCCAGTACTTC
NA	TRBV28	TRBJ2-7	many	CASRNSREQYF	TGTGCCAGCAGAAATAGCAGGGAGCAGTACTTC
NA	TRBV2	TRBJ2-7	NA	CASSEAGVGGYEQYF	TGTGCCAGCAGTGAGGCCGGAGTGGGGGGCTACGAGCAGTACTTC
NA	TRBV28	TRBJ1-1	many	CASSLFGGPNTEAFF	TGTGCCAGCAGTTTATTCGGGGGGCCGAACACTGAAGCTTTCTTT
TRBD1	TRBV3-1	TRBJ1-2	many	CASSHLGQGVPGGDGYTF	TGTGCCAGCAGCCATTTGGGACAGGGCGTCCCGGGAGGTGATGGCTACACCTTC
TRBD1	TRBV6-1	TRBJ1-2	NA	CASSPNTGGNYGYTF	TGTGCCAGCAGTCCCAATACAGGGGGGAACTATGGCTACACCTTC
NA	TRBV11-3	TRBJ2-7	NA	CASSLDRSGEQYF	TGTGCCAGCAGCTTAGATCGCAGCGGCGAGCAGTACTTC
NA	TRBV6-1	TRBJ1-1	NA	CASRSGGGENTEAFF	TGTGCCAGCAGAAGCGGTGGGGGGGAGAACACTGAAGCTTTCTTT
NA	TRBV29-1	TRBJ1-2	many	CSGTGGARSYGYTF	TGCAGCGGGACGGGGGGGGCGCGCAGCTATGGCTACACCTTC
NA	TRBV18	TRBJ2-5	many	CASSPLGQGQETQYF	TGTGCCAGCTCACCACTGGGCCAGGGGCAAGAGACCCAGTACTTC
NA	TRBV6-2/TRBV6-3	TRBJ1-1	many	CASSYRDTEAFF	TGTGCCAGCAGTTACAGGGACACTGAAGCTTTCTTT
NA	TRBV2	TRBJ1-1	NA	CASIPLGTAEAFF	TGTGCCAGCATTCCCTTGGGCACAGCTGAAGCTTTCTTT
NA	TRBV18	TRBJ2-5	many	CASSPPASRRTAQYF	TGTGCCAGCTCACCACCGGCCTCCCGTCGGACGGCCCAGTACTTC
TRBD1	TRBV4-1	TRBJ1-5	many	CASSQEGGGIVQPQHF	TGCGCCAGCAGCCAAGAAGGAGGGGGCATAGTTCAGCCCCAGCATTTT
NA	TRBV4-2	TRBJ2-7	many	CASSQVWGDEQYF	TGTGCCAGCAGCCAAGTGTGGGGCGACGAGCAGTACTTC
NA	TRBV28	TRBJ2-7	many	CASSPGGGREQYF	TGTGCCAGCAGCCCCGGGGGCGGGCGGGAGCAGTACTTC
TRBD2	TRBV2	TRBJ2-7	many	CASQRESYEQYF	TGTGCCAGCCAGCGGGAGAGCTACGAGCAGTACTTC
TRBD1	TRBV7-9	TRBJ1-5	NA	CASSLDRDNQPQHF	TGTGCCAGCAGCCTCGACAGGGACAATCAGCCCCAGCATTTT
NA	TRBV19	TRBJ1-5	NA	CASSPVQGGNQPQHF	TGTGCCAGTAGCCCGGTGCAGGGCGGCAATCAGCCCCAGCATTTT
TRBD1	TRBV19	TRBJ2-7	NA	CASSITGTGVLEQYF	TGTGCCAGTAGTATTACCGGGACAGGGGTCCTCGAGCAGTACTTC
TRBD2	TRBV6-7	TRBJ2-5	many	CASSRLAGEGEETQYF	TGTGCCAGCAGTCGACTAGCGGGAGAGGGGGAAGAGACCCAGTACTTC
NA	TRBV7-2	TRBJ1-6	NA	CASSQREDSPLHF	TGTGCCAGCAGCCAAAGGGAGGATTCACCCCTCCACTTT
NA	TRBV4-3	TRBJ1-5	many	CASSQDTGPNQPQHF	TGCGCCAGCAGCCAAGATACGGGACCCAATCAGCCCCAGCATTTT
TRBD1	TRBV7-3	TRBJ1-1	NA	CASSASKAGGGFDTEAFF	TGTGCCAGCAGCGCCTCTAAGGCAGGGGGCGGGTTTGACACTGAAGCTTTCTTT
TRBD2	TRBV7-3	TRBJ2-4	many	CASSFQGLAGGIAKNIQYF	TGTGCCAGCAGCTTTCAGGGACTAGCGGGAGGGATAGCCAAAAACATTCAGTACTTC
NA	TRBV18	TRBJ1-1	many	CASSAVTGNTEAFF	TGTGCCAGCTCAGCCGTCACAGGGAACACTGAAGCTTTCTTT
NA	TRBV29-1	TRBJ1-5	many	CSVTREAGVGNQPQHF	TGCAGCGTTACTAGGGAGGCAGGGGTAGGCAATCAGCCCCAGCATTTT
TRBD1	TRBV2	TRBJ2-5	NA	CASSRDRGEEETQYF	TGTGCCAGCAGTCGAGACAGGGGAGAGGAAGAGACCCAGTACTTC
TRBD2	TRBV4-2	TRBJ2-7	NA	CASSQDLGLAGEQYF	TGTGCCAGCAGCCAAGACTTGGGACTAGCGGGCGAGCAGTACTTC
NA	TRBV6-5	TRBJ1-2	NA	CASSYSDSSNYGYTF	TGTGCCAGCAGTTACTCCGATTCCTCTAACTATGGCTACACCTTC
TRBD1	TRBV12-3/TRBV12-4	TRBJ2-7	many	CASTEGQTREQYF	TGTGCCAGCACCGAGGGACAGACTCGAGAGCAGTACTTC